This T cell receptor (beta chain) is drawn from a study of blood T cell repertoires in COVID-19. Overall study: T cells, B-cell-depleted T cells, or PBMCs provided the cDNA or gDNA that served as material.

TCRdb keeps only in-frame clones here, not all; method: immunoSEQ multiplex PCR. The sample records under 95,000 clones, around 81% being singletons. V lost 2 bases to trimming and J lost 0 bases, with 8 bases between them. Germline assignment: CDR1 SGHKS and CDR2 YYEKEE (reference sequence). The CDR3 is made up of 14 amino acids. Remarks on this clone: Other nucleotide sequences in the sample specify the same CDR3.

The receptor was isolated from an older woman with acute or convalescent COVID-19. The chain carries TRBV5-5 and TRBJ1-1; D remains unclear. The specimen was peripheral blood. CDR3 sequence reads: CASSFDTVNTEAFF. The DNA of the CDR3 is TGTGCCAGCAGCTTCGACACCGTGAACACTGAAGCTTTCTTT.